A single sample is the source of the 27 T cell receptor beta chains below, sequenced in a study of blood T cell repertoires in COVID-19 (dated by TCRdb to between 2020 and 2021). Library method: the immunoSEQ multiplex PCR assay. Not all clones reach the TCRdb copy of this immuneACCESS table, which keeps in-frame sequences only. Checked studies attribute under half of the gap to unresolved V genes and leave the rest unexplained. The sample contains some 240,000 clones, roughly 87% of them found a single time. Approximately 7.5% of the sample is held by the ten biggest clonotypes. Sequenced input: peripheral blood. The source of these receptors is a man aged 55 to 70 who had recovered from COVID-19.

This rearrangement joins TRBV18 to TRBJ1-5; D remains ambiguous. The CDR3 consists of 13 residues. Germline CDR1 is KGHSH and CDR2 is LQKENI. V lost 7 bases and J 3 bases, leaving 10 bases between the germline ends. This chain's CDR3 is CASCLGINQPQHF. In nucleotides, the CDR3 is TGTGCCAGCTGCCTCGGGATCAATCAGCCCCAGCATTTT.

This rearrangement joins TRBV2 to TRBJ2-4; TRBD1 agrees at 7 bases. Germline V gene sequence: CDR1 SNHLY, CDR2 FYNNEI. J lost 6 bases, V lost 5 bases, and 7 bases had no gene match. The CDR3 runs to 14 residues. The DNA of the CDR3 is TGTGCCAGCAGTTTCATGACAGGGAGAAACATTCAGTACTTC. It yields the protein CASSFMTGRNIQYF. Combining the CDR3 with reference TRBV2 and TRBJ2-4 gives the whole variable domain EPEVTQTPSHQVTQMGQEVILRCVPISNHLYFYWYRQILGQKVEFLVSFYNNEISEKSEIFDDQFSVERPDGSNFTLKIRSTKLEDSAMYFCASSFMTGRNIQYFGAGTRLSVL.

The chain links TRBV19 to TRBJ1-3, with D possibly being TRBD1 (5 bases). CDR1 LNHDA and CDR2 SQIVND come from the germline V gene (reference sequence). The CDR3 extends over 16 amino acids. V was trimmed by 5 bases and J by 0 bases, leaving 14 bases between them. The CDR3 sequence is CASSRWGRSSGNTIYF. In DNA form, the CDR3 reads TGTGCCAGTAGTCGATGGGGCCGGTCCTCTGGAAACACCATATATTTT.

The CDR3 reads CASSRGTDTQYF. The CDR3, as DNA: TGTGCCAGCAGTCGAGGGACAGATACGCAGTATTTT. The chain couples TRBV27 to TRBJ2-3; possibly TRBD2 for D (5 bases). The V and J ends lost 5 bases and 3 bases respectively, with 6 bases between them. CDR1 is MNHEY and CDR2 is SMNVEV in the germline V gene (reference sequence). CDR3 length equals 12 residues.

This sequence joins TRBV27 and TRBJ2-1; D possibly corresponds to TRBD2 (6 bases). V was shortened by 5 bases and J by 3 bases, with 17 bases between the two germline ends. Per germline, CDR1 MNHEY and CDR2 SMNVEV (reference sequence). CDR3 size: 16 residues. The CDR3 DNA reads TGTGCCAGCAGTCAGACTAGTCGAATCGGCTACAATGAGCAGTTCTTC. This gives the protein CASSQTSRIGYNEQFF.

This clone appeared a single time. CDR3 sequence reads: CASSYGVAVNTGELFF. The CDR3 coding sequence is TGTGCCAGCAGTTACGGGGTAGCGGTGAACACCGGGGAGCTGTTTTTT. The rearrangement links TRBV6-5 to TRBJ2-2; D might be TRBD2 (6 bases). V gave up 2 bases and J gave up 1 base, with 11 bases separating them. Germline CDR1 is MNHEY and CDR2 is SVGAGI. This CDR3 is 16 amino acids long.

The gene calls are TRBV6-6 and TRBJ2-7; D may be TRBD1 (5 bases). V lost 6 bases, J lost 6 bases, and 12 bases lay in between. This CDR3 comprises 12 residues. In germline, CDR1 is MNHNY, CDR2 SVGAGI (reference sequence). In DNA form, the CDR3 reads TGTGCCAGCAGCCCGCAGGGTATCGAGCAGTACGTC. Its protein is CASSPQGIEQYV.

The chain couples TRBV5-1 to TRBJ2-5, with TRBD2 matching 13 bases. V lost 4 bases to trimming and J lost 2 bases; unmatched junction nucleotides: 5. This CDR3 spans 16 amino acids. Germline V gives CDR1 SGHRS, CDR2 YFSETQ. The CDR3 protein is CASSQKGLAGQETQYF. In DNA form, the CDR3 reads TGCGCCAGCAGCCAAAAGGGACTAGCGGGGCAAGAGACCCAGTACTTC.

The CDR3 nucleotides read TGTGCCAGCAGTTTGACTCTTGGGGAGCTGTTTTTT. Its translation: CASSLTLGELFF. This chain links TRBV12-3 or TRBV12-4 with TRBJ2-2; D gene uncertain. V lost 3 bases and J 8 bases, leaving 7 bases between the germline ends. CDR3 length: 12 residues.

J is TRBJ1-5 and V is TRBV5-6, with D perhaps TRBD1 (5 bases). From germline, CDR1 is SGHDT and CDR2 YYEEEE. There are 15 residues in the CDR3. V lost 5 bases and J 3 bases, leaving 15 bases between the germline ends. CDR3 loop: CASRSAGRANQPQHF. CDR3 coding DNA: TGTGCCAGCAGGTCGGCCGGCAGGGCCAATCAGCCCCAGCATTTT.

This chain links TRBV19 with TRBJ1-4; D unresolved. The V end was cut by 1 base, the J end by 7 bases, with 4 bases between. The CDR3 sequence is 12 residues long. Germline V lookup: CDR1 LNHDA, CDR2 SQIVND (reference sequence). The CDR3 sequence is CASSIVAEKLFF. CDR3 coding DNA: TGTGCCAGTAGTATAGTGGCTGAAAAACTGTTTTTT.

The CDR3 DNA sequence: TGTGCCAGCAGCCCTGAACAGGGGCCCTCTTATCGGGAGACCCAGTACTTC. Translated, it gives CASSPEQGPSYRETQYF. The V call is TRBV3-1 (or the pseudogene TRBV3-2), the J call TRBJ2-5; 7 bases map to TRBD1. Germline lookup yields CDR1 LGHDT and CDR2 YNNKEL (reference sequence). V was pared by 4 bases and J by 5 bases, with 16 bases of the junction left unmatched. CDR3 length: 17 amino acids.

This chain joins TRBV5-1 and TRBJ2-5; 8 bases match TRBD1. The CDR3 spans 15 residues. V lost 0 bases to trimming and J lost 5 bases; unmatched junction nucleotides: 6. In germline, CDR1 is SGHRS, CDR2 YFSETQ. The DNA of the CDR3 is TGCGCCAGCAGCTTGGTAACAGGGGGAGGTGAGACCCAGTACTTC. It codes for CASSLVTGGGETQYF.

This clone was recorded a few times. This rearrangement joins TRBV5-1 to TRBJ2-2, with D perhaps TRBD1 (6 bases). The V and J ends lost 2 bases and 6 bases respectively, with 17 bases between them. The germline V gene has CDR1 SGHRS and CDR2 YFSETQ. The CDR3 contains 16 residues. CDR3 amino acids: CASSFTAGGRAGELFF. CDR3 nucleotides: TGCGCCAGCAGCTTCACGGCTGGGGGCCGGGCCGGGGAGCTGTTTTTT.

This chain connects TRBV10-3 to TRBJ2-7, with TRBD1 identical over 9 bases. V shed 2 bases, J shed 3 bases, and the junction held 14 bases outside the gene matches. Germline loops: CDR1 ENHRY, CDR2 SYGVKD. The CDR3 is made up of 18 amino acids. The DNA for the CDR3 is TGTGCCATCAGTGAGCCCCCCAGCGCGAGGACAGGGGTCTACGAGCAGTACGTC. This sequence encodes CAISEPPSARTGVYEQYV.

The rearrangement joins TRBV7-2 to TRBJ1-6; D possibly corresponds to TRBD1 (5 bases). With 5 bases removed from V and 13 bases from J, the gap between germline ends came to 15 bases. The CDR3 length is 13 residues. Germline CDR1 is SGHTA and CDR2 is FQGNSA. The DNA of the CDR3 is TGTGCCAGCAGCCTTACATGGCGGGGGCCCCTCCACTTT. Translating it yields CASSLTWRGPLHF.

The chain joins TRBV21-1 to TRBJ1-5. TRBV21-1 is recorded as a pseudogene. This CDR3 has 18 residues. The DNA of the CDR3 is TGTGCCGCCCAGCCCCACACCACCGTTCTGCGGGGGTCGCAGCCCCAGCATTTT. Protein sequence: CAAQPHTTVLRGSQPQHF.

The chain links TRBV6-1 to TRBJ1-5, with no clear D. The V end lost 3 bases, the J end lost 7 bases, and 10 bases lay between the germline ends. CDR3 size: 13 residues. Germline CDR1 MNHNS, CDR2 SASEGT. The CDR3 region has the DNA TGTGCCAGCAGTGACGAGGTGCGACAGCCCCAGCATTTT. Translating gives CASSDEVRQPQHF.

This clone was detected once. The V and J genes are TRBV4-2 and TRBJ1-1; TRBD1 matches at 10 bases. Germline assignment: CDR1 LGHNA and CDR2 YNFKEQ. Trimming took 0 bases from V and 5 from J; bases not matched to a gene: 9. The CDR3 has 17 amino acids. The CDR3 here is CASSQEGGTGARTEAFF. The DNA for the CDR3 is TGTGCCAGCAGCCAAGAAGGGGGGACAGGGGCTCGGACTGAAGCTTTCTTT.

This sequence joins TRBV30 and TRBJ1-2, with 8 positions matching TRBD1. The CDR3 is 13 amino acids. Germline V gene sequence: CDR1 GTSNPN, CDR2 SVGIG (reference sequence). J lost 7 bases, V lost 4 bases, and 8 bases had no gene match. DNA for the CDR3: TGTGCCTGGAATTCCGGGACAGGTAGTGGCTACACCTTC. Its translation is CAWNSGTGSGYTF.

The V call is TRBV6-1, the J call TRBJ2-3; maybe TRBD2 (6 bases). Germline assignment: CDR1 MNHNS and CDR2 SASEGT. Trimming left V 3 bases short and J 4 bases short, with 17 bases between. This CDR3 comprises 16 residues. DNA for the CDR3: TGTGCCAGCAGTGAGGGGACTCTACCCTTCTCAGATACGCAGTATTTT. Its protein product is CASSEGTLPFSDTQYF.

This chain joins TRBV5-4 and TRBJ1-1, with a tentative D call TRBD1 (6 bases). Germline CDR1 reads SGHNT; CDR2 reads YYREEE (reference sequence). Trimming cost V 4 bases and J 7 bases, with 20 bases left between them. This CDR3 has 15 amino acids. DNA for the CDR3: TGTGCCAGCAGCCGGGACATTCTTGGAAGTAATGAAGCTTTCTTT. It is translated as CASSRDILGSNEAFF. The full variable domain, in which reference TRBV5-4 and TRBJ1-1 provide the parts outside the CDR3, is ETGVTQSPTHLIKTRGQQVTLRCSSQSGHNTVSWYQQALGQGPQFIFQYYREEENGRGNFPPRFSGLQFPNYSSELNVNALELDDSALYLCASSRDILGSNEAFFGQGTRLTVV.

This chain's CDR3 is CASSPGSFGANVLTF. The CDR3 bases are TGTGCCAGCAGCCCCGGTTCCTTTGGGGCCAACGTCCTGACTTTC. This chain connects TRBV11-3 to TRBJ2-6; D unclear. V was cut by 5 bases and J by 3 bases, with 11 bases left in between. CDR1 is SGHNT, CDR2 YENEEA, per germline. The CDR3 is 15 amino acids.

V usage is TRBV6-5 and J usage is TRBJ2-3, with 8 bases identical to TRBD2. Germline CDR1 and CDR2: MNHEY and SVGAGI. The CDR3 extends over 14 amino acids. V lost 7 bases and J lost 7; bases outside the gene matches: 10. Here the CDR3 DNA reads TGTGCCAGCACAGGGACTAGGCGGCTGTATACGCAGTATTTT. Its translation is CASTGTRRLYTQYF.

The rearrangement joins TRBV12-1 to TRBJ2-3; TRBD2, as called in the table, went unchecked against the DNA. TRBV12-1 is a recognized pseudogene. This CDR3 has 16 residues. The CDR3 DNA follows: TGTGCCAGCAGCTTTTTGGCGGGGGGGCTCCCAGATACGCAGTATTTT. Its translation: CASSFLAGGLPDTQYF.

This chain uses TRBV11-2 with TRBJ1-4, with 7 bases that match TRBD1. The CDR3 covers 14 residues. CDR1 SGHAT and CDR2 FQNNGV come from the germline V gene. The J segment lost 8 bases and the V segment lost 4 bases, leaving 7 bases of the junction unmatched. CDR3: CASSYDRVEEKLFF. CDR3 nucleotides: TGTGCCAGCAGCTACGACAGGGTTGAAGAAAAACTGTTTTTT.

The chain employs TRBV18 and TRBJ1-2; 9 bases map to TRBD1. Germline V gives CDR1 KGHSH, CDR2 LQKENI. This CDR3 has 17 amino acids. The junction had 10 bases not matched to a gene; V was cut back by 1 base and J by 4 bases. CDR3 sequence reads: CASSPLPGTGKVYGYTF. DNA of the CDR3: TGTGCCAGCTCACCACTACCCGGGACAGGGAAAGTCTATGGCTACACCTTC.